Listed here is a single T cell receptor beta chain. The antigen is not known. Data came from immunoSEQ multiplex PCR; TCRdb stores just in-frame clones and leaves some out. The table records about 38,000 clones, roughly 80% of them present only once. The data are from a study of OX40 agonist ivuxolimab in advanced cancers. Study at large: Intravenous ivuxolimab was administered to patients every 2 weeks at 0.01 to 10 mg/kg.

General study results and limits: Near-lowest levels of clonal expansion characterized partial responders at 0.1-3.0 mg/kg. The CD4+ and CD8+ T cells in the blood had expanded clonally by week 6 at 0.1 to 3.0 mg/kg. Expanded clones belonging to CD8+ T cells outnumbered, on average, those of CD4+.

This receptor was taken from an adult with an advanced solid tumor such as melanoma, head and neck, liver or kidney cancer. This specimen consisted of CD4+ or CD8+ T cells sorted from blood, obtained in a trial of the OX40 agonist ivuxolimab.

In DNA, the CDR3 is TGCGCCAGCAGCCCATGGACAGGTTCCTACGAGCAGTACTTC. This sequence encodes CASSPWTGSYEQYF. J is TRBJ2-7 and V is TRBV5-1; TRBD1 matches at 7 bases. This CDR3 contains 14 residues. Looked up from germline, CDR1 is SGHRS and CDR2 is YFSETQ. The trim removed 4 bases at V and 1 base at J, leaving 5 bases unmatched.